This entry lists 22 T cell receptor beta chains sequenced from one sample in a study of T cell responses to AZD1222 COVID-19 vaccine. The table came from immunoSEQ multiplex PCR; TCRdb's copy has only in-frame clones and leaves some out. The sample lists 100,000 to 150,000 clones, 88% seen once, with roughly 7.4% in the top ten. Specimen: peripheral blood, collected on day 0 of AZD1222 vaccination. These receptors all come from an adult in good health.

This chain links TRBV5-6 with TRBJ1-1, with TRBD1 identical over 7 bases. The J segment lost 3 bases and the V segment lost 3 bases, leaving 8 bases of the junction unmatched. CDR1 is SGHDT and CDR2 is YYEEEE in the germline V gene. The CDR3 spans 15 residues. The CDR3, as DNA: TGTGCCAGCAGCTGGGATCCAACAGGGGACACTGAAGCTTTCTTT. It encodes CASSWDPTGDTEAFF.

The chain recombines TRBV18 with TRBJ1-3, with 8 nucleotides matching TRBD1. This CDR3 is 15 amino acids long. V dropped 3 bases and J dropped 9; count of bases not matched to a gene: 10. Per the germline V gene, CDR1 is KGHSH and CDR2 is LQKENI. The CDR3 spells CASSPSGTGGVTIYF. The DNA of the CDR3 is TGTGCCAGCTCACCCAGCGGGACAGGCGGCGTCACCATATATTTT.

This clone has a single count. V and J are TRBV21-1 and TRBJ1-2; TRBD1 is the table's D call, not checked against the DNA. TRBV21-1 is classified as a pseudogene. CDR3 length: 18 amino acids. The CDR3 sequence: CASSKDGGRGVVNYGYTF. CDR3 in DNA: TGTGCCAGCAGCAAAGATGGTGGCAGGGGTGTCGTTAACTATGGCTACACCTTC.

The CDR3 loop is CASSSDVSSYEQYF. The CDR3 DNA reads as TGTGCCAGCTCATCGGACGTCAGCTCCTACGAGCAGTACTTC. The chain is built from TRBV18 and TRBJ2-7; no clear D gene. The CDR3 covers 14 residues. CDR1 and CDR2 from the germline V gene are KGHSH and LQKENI. Trimming pared 5 bases from V and 0 bases from J, leaving 11 bases between.

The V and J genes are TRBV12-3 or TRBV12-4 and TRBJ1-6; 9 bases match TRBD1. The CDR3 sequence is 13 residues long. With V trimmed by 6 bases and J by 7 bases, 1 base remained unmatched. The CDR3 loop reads CASSGQGNSPLHF. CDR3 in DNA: TGTGCCAGCAGCGGACAGGGGAATTCACCCCTCCACTTT.

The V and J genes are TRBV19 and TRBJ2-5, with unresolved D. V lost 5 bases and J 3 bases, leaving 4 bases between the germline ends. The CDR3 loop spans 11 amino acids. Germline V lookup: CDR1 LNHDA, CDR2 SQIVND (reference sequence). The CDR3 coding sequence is TGTGCCAGTAGTTTGGAAGAGACCCAGTACTTC. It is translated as CASSLEETQYF. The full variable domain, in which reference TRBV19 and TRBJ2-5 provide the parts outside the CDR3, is DGGITQSPKYLFRKEGQNVTLSCEQNLNHDAMYWYRQDPGQGLRLIYYSQIVNDFQKGDIAEGYSVSREKKESFPLTVTSAQKNPTAFYLCASSLEETQYFGPGTRLLVL.

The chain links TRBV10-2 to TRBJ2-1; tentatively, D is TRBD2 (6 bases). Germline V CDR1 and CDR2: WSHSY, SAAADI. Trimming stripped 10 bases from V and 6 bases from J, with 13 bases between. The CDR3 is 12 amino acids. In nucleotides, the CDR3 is TGCGCCACTGATCCCGGGGGCAATGAGCAGTTCTTC. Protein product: CATDPGGNEQFF.

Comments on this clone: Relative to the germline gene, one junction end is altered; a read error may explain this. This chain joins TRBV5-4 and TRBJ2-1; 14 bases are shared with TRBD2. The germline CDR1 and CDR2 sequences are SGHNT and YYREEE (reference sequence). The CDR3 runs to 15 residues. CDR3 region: CASSYLTSGGVSLVF. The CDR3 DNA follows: TGTGCCAGCAGCTACTTGACTAGCGGGGGGGTCTCGTTGGTCTTC.

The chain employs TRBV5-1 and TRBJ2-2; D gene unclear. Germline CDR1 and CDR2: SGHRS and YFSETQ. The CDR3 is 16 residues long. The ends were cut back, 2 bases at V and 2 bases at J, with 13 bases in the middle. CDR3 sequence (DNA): TGCGCCAGCAGCTTAGTTCCGGCAGAAAACACCGGGGAGCTGTTTTTT. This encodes CASSLVPAENTGELFF.

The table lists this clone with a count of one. The CDR3 region is CASSFSTAAGTQYF. The CDR3 coding sequence is TGTGCCAGCAGTTTCTCGACCGCGGCGGGGACCCAGTACTTC. The V and J genes are TRBV28 and TRBJ2-5, with a possible D match to TRBD2 (5 bases). The CDR3 is made up of 14 amino acids. From germline, CDR1 is MDHEN and CDR2 SYDVKM. V was cut by 3 bases and J by 7 bases, with 15 bases left in between.

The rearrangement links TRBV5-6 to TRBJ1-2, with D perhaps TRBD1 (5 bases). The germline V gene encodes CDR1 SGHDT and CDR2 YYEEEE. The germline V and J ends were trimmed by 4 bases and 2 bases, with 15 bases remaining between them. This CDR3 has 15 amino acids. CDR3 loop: CASSSRDRQNYGYTF. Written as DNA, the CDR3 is TGTGCCAGCAGCAGCCGGGACCGCCAAAACTATGGCTACACCTTC.

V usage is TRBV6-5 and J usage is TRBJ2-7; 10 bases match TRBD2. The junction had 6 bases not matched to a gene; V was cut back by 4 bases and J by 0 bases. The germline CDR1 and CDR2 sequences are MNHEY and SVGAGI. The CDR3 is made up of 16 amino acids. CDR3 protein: CASSSGTSVSSYEQYF. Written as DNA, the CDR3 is TGTGCCAGCAGTTCGGGGACTAGCGTGAGCTCCTACGAGCAGTACTTC.

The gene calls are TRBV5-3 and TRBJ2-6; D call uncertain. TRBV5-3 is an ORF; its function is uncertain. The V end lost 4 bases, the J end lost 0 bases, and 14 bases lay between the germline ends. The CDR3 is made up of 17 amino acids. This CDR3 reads CARSQAPDASGANVLTF. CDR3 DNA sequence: TGTGCCAGAAGCCAGGCCCCGGACGCCTCTGGGGCCAACGTCCTGACTTTC.

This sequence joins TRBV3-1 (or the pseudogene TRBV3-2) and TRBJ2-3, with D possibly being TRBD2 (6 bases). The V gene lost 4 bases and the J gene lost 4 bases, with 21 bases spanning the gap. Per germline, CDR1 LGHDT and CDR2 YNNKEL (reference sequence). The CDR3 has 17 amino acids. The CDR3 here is CASSPKTAYGGADTQYF. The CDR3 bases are TGTGCCAGCAGCCCCAAGACTGCCTACGGAGGGGCAGATACGCAGTATTTT.

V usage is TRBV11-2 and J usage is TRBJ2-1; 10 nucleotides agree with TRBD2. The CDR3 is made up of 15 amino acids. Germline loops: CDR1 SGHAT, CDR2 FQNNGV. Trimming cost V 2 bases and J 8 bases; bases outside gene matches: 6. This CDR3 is CASSLFSLAGDEQFF. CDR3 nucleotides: TGTGCCAGCAGCTTATTTTCCCTAGCGGGGGATGAGCAGTTCTTC.

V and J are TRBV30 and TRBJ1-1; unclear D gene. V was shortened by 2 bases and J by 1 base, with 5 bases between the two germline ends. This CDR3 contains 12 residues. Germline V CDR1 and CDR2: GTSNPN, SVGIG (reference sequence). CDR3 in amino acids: CAWSQENTEAFF. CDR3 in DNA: TGTGCCTGGAGTCAAGAGAACACTGAAGCTTTCTTT.

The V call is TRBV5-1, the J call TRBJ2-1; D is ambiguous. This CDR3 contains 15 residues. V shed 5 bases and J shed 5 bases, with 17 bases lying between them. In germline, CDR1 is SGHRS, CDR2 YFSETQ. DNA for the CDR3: TGCGCCAGCAGGTTTTACGGGTACAGTAACAATGAGCAGTTCTTC. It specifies CASRFYGYSNNEQFF.

The CDR3 is CASSDRPVQETQYF. Written as DNA, the CDR3 is TGTGCCAGCAGTGACAGACCGGTTCAAGAGACCCAGTACTTC. The chain employs TRBV28 and TRBJ2-5; D is possibly TRBD1 (5 bases). The V and J ends lost 5 bases and 2 bases respectively, with 12 bases between them. The CDR3 extends over 14 amino acids. The germline V gene encodes CDR1 MDHEN and CDR2 SYDVKM.

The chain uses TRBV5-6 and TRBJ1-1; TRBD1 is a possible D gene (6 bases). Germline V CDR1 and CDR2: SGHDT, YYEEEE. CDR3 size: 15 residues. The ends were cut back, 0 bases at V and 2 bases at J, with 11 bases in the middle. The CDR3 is CASSLDNRVNTEAFF. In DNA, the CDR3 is TGTGCCAGCAGCTTGGATAACAGGGTAAACACTGAAGCTTTCTTT.

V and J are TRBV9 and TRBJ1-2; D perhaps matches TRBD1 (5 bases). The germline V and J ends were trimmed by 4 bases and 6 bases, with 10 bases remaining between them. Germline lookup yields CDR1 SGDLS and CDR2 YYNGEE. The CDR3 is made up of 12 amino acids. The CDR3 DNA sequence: TGTGCCAGCAGCCCCTCGGGGGATGGCTACACCTTC. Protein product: CASSPSGDGYTF.

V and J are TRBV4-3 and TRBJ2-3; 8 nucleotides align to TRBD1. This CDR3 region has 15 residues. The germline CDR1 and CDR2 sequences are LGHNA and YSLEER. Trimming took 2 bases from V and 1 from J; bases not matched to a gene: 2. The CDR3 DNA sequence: TGCGCCAGCAGCCAATCAGGGGGCGGCACAGATACGCAGTATTTT. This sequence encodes CASSQSGGGTDTQYF.

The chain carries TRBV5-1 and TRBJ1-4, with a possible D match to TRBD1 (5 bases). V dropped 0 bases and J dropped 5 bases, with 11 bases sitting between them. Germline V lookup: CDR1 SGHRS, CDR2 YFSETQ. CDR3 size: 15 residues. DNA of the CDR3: TGCGCCAGCAGCTTGGCCGACAGACCGAATGAAAAACTGTTTTTT. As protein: CASSLADRPNEKLFF.